This TCR beta chain was obtained from a study of shared clonotypes between healthy human individuals. Evenly divided among several immunoSEQ plates was the genomic DNA of each subset. Clones were sequenced by immunoSEQ multiplex PCR, and TCRdb holds only the in-frame ones, with some missing. The table records about 960,000 clones, approximately 80% of them present only once. The source material was memory CD4+ T cells sorted from blood. Subset specified: CD45RA-negative fraction. This clonotype was obtained from a young man in good health.

CDR3 sequence reads: CASSSTGGSPLHF. CDR3 nucleotide sequence: TGTGCCAGCAGCTCCACGGGGGGTTCACCCCTCCACTTT. The chain couples TRBV7-9 to TRBJ1-6; TRBD1 is a possible D gene (5 bases). V was shortened by 4 bases and J by 9 bases, with 10 bases between the two germline ends. The CDR3 has 13 residues. The germline CDR1 and CDR2 sequences are SEHNR and FQNEAQ (reference sequence). The complete variable domain, with remaining parts taken from reference TRBV7-9 and TRBJ1-6, reads DTGVSQNPRHKITKRGQNVTFRCDPISEHNRLYWYRQTLGQGPEFLTYFQNEAQLEKSRLLSDRFSAERPKGSFSTLEIQRTEQGDSAMYLCASSSTGGSPLHFGNGTRLTVT.